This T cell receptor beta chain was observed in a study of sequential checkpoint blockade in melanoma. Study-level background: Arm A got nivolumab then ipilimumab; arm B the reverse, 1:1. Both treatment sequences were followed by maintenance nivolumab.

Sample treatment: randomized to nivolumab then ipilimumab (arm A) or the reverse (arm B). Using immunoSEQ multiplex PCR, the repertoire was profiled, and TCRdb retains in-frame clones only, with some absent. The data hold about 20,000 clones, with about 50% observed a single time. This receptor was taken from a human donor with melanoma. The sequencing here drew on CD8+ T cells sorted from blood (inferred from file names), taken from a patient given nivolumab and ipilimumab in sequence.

DNA for the CDR3: TGTGCCAGCAGCTTGACTAGCGGGGGGACCTATTTTTACGAGCAGTACTTC. It encodes CASSLTSGGTYFYEQYF. The chain uses TRBV5-6 and TRBJ2-7; 12 bases align to TRBD2. V was clipped by 1 base and J by 4 bases; unmatched bases: 9. Germline V lookup: CDR1 SGHDT, CDR2 YYEEEE. The CDR3 extends over 17 amino acids.